Following are 26 T cell receptor beta chains from one sample sequenced in a study of T cells after yellow fever vaccination. Using its own MiXCR run on the 5' RACE reads, TCRdb lists one record per CDR3 protein. The sample consists of more than 300,000 distinct CDR3 sequences, 3.5% to 4.5% of them appearing once. Sequences were derived from PBMCs, sampled 15 days after the yellow fever booster vaccination. These receptors all come from a man between 18 and 35 years old who received the YFV17D yellow fever vaccine.

This clonotype was counted many times. The genes are TRBV5-1 and TRBJ2-1; D remains ambiguous. CDR1 SGHRS and CDR2 YFSETQ come from the germline V gene. V lost 7 bases, J lost 6 bases, and 11 bases lay in between. This CDR3 is built from 12 residues. The CDR3 sequence: CASRRSPNEQFF. CDR3 nucleotides: TGCGCCAGCCGGCGTTCTCCCAATGAGCAGTTCTTC.

This sequence joins TRBV11-2 and TRBJ1-1, with D uncertain. The CDR3 covers 14 residues. V was trimmed by 5 bases and J by 4 bases, leaving 14 bases between them. Germline V gene lookup returns CDR1 SGHAT and CDR2 FQNNGV. The CDR3 here is CASSRVGLGTEAFF. CDR3 DNA: TGTGCCAGCAGCCGAGTCGGTTTGGGCACTGAAGCTTTCTTT.

V usage is TRBV7-9 and J usage is TRBJ1-2; D perhaps matches TRBD1 (5 bases). Trimming stripped 4 bases from V and 1 base from J, with 13 bases between. The CDR3 runs 15 residues. CDR1 is SEHNR, CDR2 FQNEAQ, per germline (reference sequence). CDR3 DNA sequence: TGTGCCAGCAGCTGGGGACGGGGCATTAACTATGGCTACACCTTC. It yields the protein CASSWGRGINYGYTF.

The rearrangement uses TRBV12-3 or TRBV12-4 and TRBJ2-7; no clear D gene. Trimming left V 3 bases short and J 0 bases short, with 6 bases between. The CDR3 loop spans 13 amino acids. CDR3 sequence: CASSLTSSYEQYV. CDR3 coding DNA: TGTGCCAGCAGTTTGACGAGCTCCTACGAGCAGTACGTC.

The rearrangement joins TRBV5-4 to TRBJ2-3; D may be TRBD1 or TRBD2 (5 bases each). Looked up from germline, CDR1 is SGHNT and CDR2 is YYREEE (reference sequence). The ends were cut back, 4 bases at V and 2 bases at J, with 20 bases in the middle. The CDR3 contains 17 residues. The CDR3 spells CASSPEDRGPPTDTQYF. CDR3 coding DNA: TGTGCCAGCAGCCCCGAGGACCGGGGACCTCCCACAGATACGCAGTATTTT.

This clonotype was seen repeatedly, ten times or more. This sequence joins TRBV7-2 and TRBJ2-1, with 12 bases lining up with TRBD2. Germline lookup yields CDR1 SGHTA and CDR2 FQGNSA. The CDR3 covers 13 residues. The junction had 7 bases not matched to a gene; V was cut back by 4 bases and J by 15 bases. The CDR3 loop reads CASSSLAGGRRFF. The CDR3 DNA reads TGTGCCAGCAGCTCACTAGCGGGGGGCCGGAGGTTCTTC.

This clonotype was seen only a few times. The chain couples TRBV10-3 to TRBJ2-4; D unclear. Germline V gives CDR1 ENHRY, CDR2 SYGVKD. With 2 bases removed from V and 1 base from J, the gap between germline ends came to 12 bases. This CDR3 has 16 amino acids. CDR3 nucleotides: TGTGCCATCAGTGAGGCGGTGCTAGTGGCCAAAAACATTCAGTACTTC. It encodes CAISEAVLVAKNIQYF.

This clonotype was counted a few times. The chain joins TRBV12-3 or TRBV12-4 to TRBJ2-7; 7 bases are shared with TRBD2. This CDR3 has 13 amino acids. J lost 6 bases, V lost 6 bases, and 8 bases had no gene match. The CDR3 DNA sequence: TGTGCCAGCAGCCAAGCGTGGGGGGGCGAGCAGTACTTC. This sequence encodes CASSQAWGGEQYF.

Ten or more counts support this clonotype. The CDR3 region has the DNA TGCGCCAGCAGCCAGGAGGGACTTAATGAAAAACTGTTTTTT. Its protein product is CASSQEGLNEKLFF. The chain joins TRBV4-3 to TRBJ1-4, with a possible D match to TRBD1 (5 bases). CDR1 is LGHNA and CDR2 is YSLEER in the germline V gene. The CDR3 spans 14 residues. Trimming shortened V by 3 bases and J by 4 bases, and 9 bases separated the two germline ends.

The chain carries TRBV6-2 or TRBV6-3 and TRBJ2-1, with TRBD2 identical over 7 bases. V lost 2 bases and J lost 9; bases outside the gene matches: 19. The CDR3 contains 18 residues. Germline V lookup: CDR1 MNHEY, CDR2 SVGEGT. The CDR3 is CASSYGGGLPGGSREQFF. In DNA form, the CDR3 reads TGTGCCAGCAGTTACGGGGGAGGTCTTCCCGGGGGGTCGCGTGAGCAGTTCTTC.

This clonotype was detected many times. The chain joins TRBV7-3 to TRBJ1-3, with no clear D. The germline V and J ends were trimmed by 8 bases and 0 bases, with 11 bases remaining between them. CDR1 is SGHTA and CDR2 is FQGTGA in the germline V gene. The CDR3 loop spans 14 amino acids. CDR3 bases: TGTGCCAGCGCGGCGTCGAGCTCTGGAAACACCATATATTTT. Its translation is CASAASSSGNTIYF. Variable domain in full (rest from reference TRBV7-3 and TRBJ1-3): GAGVSQTPSNKVTEKGKYVELRCDPISGHTALYWYRQSLGQGPEFLIYFQGTGAADDSGLPNDRFFAVRPEGSVSTLKIQRTERGDSAVYLCASAASSSGNTIYFGEGSWLTVV.

The rearrangement joins TRBV18 to TRBJ2-7, with D perhaps TRBD2 (5 bases). The V end lost 2 bases, the J end lost 5 bases, and 10 bases lay between the germline ends. Germline values: CDR1 KGHSH, CDR2 LQKENI. The CDR3 contains 13 residues. The CDR3 coding sequence is TGTGCCAGCTCACCATTTAGCGCCAACGAGCAGTACTTC. As protein: CASSPFSANEQYF.

This clonotype has at least ten counts. J is TRBJ1-4 and V is TRBV20-1; D is unresolved. CDR1 DFQATT and CDR2 SNEGSKA come from the germline V gene (reference sequence). V lost 5 bases to trimming and J lost 2 bases, with 9 bases between them. The CDR3 totals 13 residues. Here the CDR3 DNA reads TGCAGTGCTCGAGGTCGTACTAATGAAAAACTGTTTTTT. Translation gives CSARGRTNEKLFF.

This clonotype was picked up a small number of times. The chain employs TRBV27 and TRBJ1-1; unclear D gene. The V and J ends lost 5 bases and 0 bases respectively, with 10 bases between them. The CDR3 has 14 amino acids. Germline assignment: CDR1 MNHEY and CDR2 SMNVEV (reference sequence). CDR3 DNA sequence: TGTGCCAGCAGTGCCGGACGGGTGAACACTGAAGCTTTCTTT. Amino acid sequence: CASSAGRVNTEAFF.

The table lists this clonotype with many counts. The rearrangement links TRBV7-9 to TRBJ2-1, with TRBD2 matching over 10 bases. This CDR3 has 16 residues. V lost 4 bases and J lost 6; bases outside the gene matches: 9. Germline values: CDR1 SEHNR, CDR2 FQNEAQ (reference sequence). The CDR3 spells CASSSKLAGMGNEQFF. In DNA form, the CDR3 reads TGTGCCAGCAGCTCCAAACTAGCGGGGATGGGCAATGAGCAGTTCTTC.

J is TRBJ1-4 and V is TRBV7-9, with D possibly matching TRBD1 (6 bases). V was shortened by 5 bases and J by 5 bases, with 12 bases between the two germline ends. The CDR3 totals 14 residues. Germline CDR1 is SEHNR and CDR2 is FQNEAQ (reference sequence). The CDR3 is CASSQTGVNEKLFF. The CDR3, as DNA: TGTGCCAGCAGCCAGACAGGAGTGAATGAAAAACTGTTTTTT.

The sample holds a few counts of this clonotype. One end of the junction is discordant with germline, which a read error may explain. The rearrangement uses TRBV7-7 and TRBJ2-6; no reliable D call. The germline CDR1 and CDR2 sequences are SSHAT and FNYEAQ (reference sequence). The CDR3 spans 16 residues. The CDR3 here is CASSPWALSGANVLTF. The CDR3 DNA sequence: TGTGCTAGCAGCCCATGGGCCCTCTCTGGGGCCAACGTCCTGACTTTC. Full variable domain (missing parts from reference TRBV7-7 and TRBJ2-6): GAGVSQSPRYKVTKRGQDVTLRCDPISSHATLYWYQQALGQGPEFLTYFNYEAQPDKSGLPSDRFSAERPEGSISTLTIQRTEQRDSAMYRCASSPWALSGANVLTFGAGSRLTVL.

Ten or more counts support this clonotype. The rearrangement joins TRBV12-3 or TRBV12-4 to TRBJ2-2, with 9 positions matching TRBD2. The CDR3 contains 14 residues. The J segment lost 8 bases and the V segment lost 2 bases, leaving 3 bases of the junction unmatched. The CDR3 reads CASSLRLAGGELFF. The DNA of the CDR3 is TGTGCCAGCAGTTTACGTCTAGCGGGGGGGGAGCTGTTTTTT.

This clonotype was detected ten times or more. The chain recombines TRBV5-5 with TRBJ1-1, with D perhaps TRBD1 (5 bases). In germline, CDR1 is SGHKS, CDR2 YYEKEE (reference sequence). Trimming pared 0 bases from V and 3 bases from J, leaving 12 bases between. The CDR3 sequence is 15 residues long. In nucleotides, the CDR3 is TGTGCCAGCAGCTTGGGGCAGGGATGGGACACTGAAGCTTTCTTT. It translates to CASSLGQGWDTEAFF.

The chain joins TRBV28 to TRBJ2-1; D tentatively fits TRBD1 or TRBD2 (5 bases each). Trimming took 5 bases from V and 6 from J, leaving 17 bases between them. There are 15 residues in the CDR3. Germline assignment: CDR1 MDHEN and CDR2 SYDVKM. CDR3 loop: CASSTTARGLNEQFF. The CDR3 coding sequence is TGTGCCAGCAGTACGACAGCCCGGGGTCTCAATGAGCAGTTCTTC.

This clonotype occurred a few times. The chain carries TRBV28 and TRBJ2-3; D not resolved. The CDR3 extends over 16 amino acids. Trimming left V 5 bases short and J 4 bases short, with 19 bases between. In germline, CDR1 is MDHEN, CDR2 SYDVKM. Here the CDR3 DNA reads TGTGCCAGCAGTCCGCCGGTGGGGTTGTGGCCAGATACGCAGTATTTT. Its translation: CASSPPVGLWPDTQYF.

The V gene is TRBV19, the J gene TRBJ2-3; 8 nucleotides match TRBD2. With 5 bases clipped from V and 6 bases from J, the junction kept 13 bases outside the gene matches. In germline, CDR1 is LNHDA, CDR2 SQIVND (reference sequence). This CDR3 region has 16 residues. This CDR3 reads CASSSPAGGATDTQYF. CDR3 DNA sequence: TGTGCCAGTAGTTCACCGGCCGGGGGGGCAACCGATACGCAGTATTTT.

There are a few counts of this clonotype. The CDR3, as DNA: TGCAGTGCTAGATTGGGACAACATACGCCCCAGCATTTT. It codes for CSARLGQHTPQHF. V usage is TRBV20-1 and J usage is TRBJ1-5; perhaps TRBD1 as D (6 bases). V lost 2 bases to trimming and J lost 9 bases, with 14 bases between them. This CDR3 has 13 residues. Germline V lookup: CDR1 DFQATT, CDR2 SNEGSKA (reference sequence).

V gene TRBV5-4 combines with J gene TRBJ1-5; no firm D call. The germline V gene has CDR1 SGHNT and CDR2 YYREEE (reference sequence). CDR3 length: 10 residues. Deletions cut 8 bases from V and 12 bases from J, with 12 bases between. CDR3 coding DNA: TGTGCCAGGCGTACTTACGACCAGCATTTT. It encodes CARRTYDQHF.

The chain carries TRBV12-5 and TRBJ1-4, with 7 bases lining up with TRBD1. The length of the CDR3 is 18 residues. With 3 bases clipped from V and 0 bases from J, the junction kept 10 bases outside the gene matches. Germline CDR1 and CDR2: LGHNT and FRNRAP. The CDR3 here is CASGFEGASSATNEKLFF. DNA for the CDR3: TGTGCTAGTGGTTTTGAGGGGGCAAGCTCTGCAACTAATGAAAAACTGTTTTTT.

This clonotype showed up just a few times. The V gene is TRBV6-1, the J gene TRBJ1-3; D is perhaps TRBD1 (6 bases). The CDR3 sequence is 15 residues long. CDR1 and CDR2 from the germline V gene are MNHNS and SASEGT. Trimming left V 4 bases short and J 7 bases short, with 17 bases between. The DNA for the CDR3 is TGTGCCAGCAGTGCGCACGGGGGCCTGAAGAACACCATATATTTT. As protein: CASSAHGGLKNTIYF.